This T cell receptor (beta chain) is drawn from a study of cytomegalovirus exposure and HLA in healthy donors. Measured with immunoSEQ multiplex PCR; TCRdb has only the in-frame clones, and not every one. Seen here are roughly 230,000 clones, less than 95% observed once, and the top ten hold roughly 3%. CDR1 is MNHNS and CDR2 is SASEGT in the germline V gene. Germline trimming cut 5 bases from V and 6 bases from J; bases unmatched to any gene: 6. The CDR3 consists of 14 residues. Study-level findings and limits: A list of approximately 160 TCR beta chains associated with cytomegalovirus was given.

From the 120-subject validation cohort, which was separate from the roughly 670-subject first cohort, the donors were drawn. Points on this clone: Its antigen is unidentified.

This receptor was obtained from a woman younger than 45 in good health and CMV-seronegative. Sequenced: PBMCs. The rearrangement uses TRBV6-1 and TRBJ1-5; 8 bases fit TRBD1. The CDR3 sequence is CASSWTGTGQPQHF. In DNA form, the CDR3 reads TGTGCCAGCAGTTGGACAGGGACGGGTCAGCCCCAGCATTTT.